The 24 T cell receptor beta chains below all came from one sample that was sequenced in a study of T cells in Graves' hyperthyroidism and ophthalmopathy. RNA transcripts gave rise to amplified TCR beta CDR3 regions. A set of HTBI primers served as the primers for a first-round RT-PCR of the TCR CDR3. TCRdb fed the multiplex PCR reads into MiXCR, producing one record per CDR3 protein. The data hold 300,000 to 450,000 distinct CDR3 sequences, with approximately 12% observed a single time. Sequencing used blood. Source of these receptors: a man aged 30 to 45 with Graves' hyperthyroidism that later progressed to Graves' ophthalmopathy.

This clonotype was observed a handful of times. The chain links TRBV9 to TRBJ2-1, with a weak D call TRBD1 (6 bases). CDR3 length: 17 amino acids. Germline V gene sequence: CDR1 SGDLS, CDR2 YYNGEE. Trimming removed 0 bases at V and 6 bases at J, with 19 bases between. As DNA, the CDR3 is TGTGCCAGCAGCGTAGTGGAGAGGGGGAAATTACCCAATGAGCAGTTCTTC. This gives the protein CASSVVERGKLPNEQFF. Full variable domain (missing parts from reference TRBV9 and TRBJ2-1): DSGVTQTPKHLITATGQRVTLRCSPRSGDLSVYWYQQSLDQGLQFLIQYYNGEERAKGNILERFSAQQFPDLHSELNLSSLELGDSALYFCASSVVERGKLPNEQFFGPGTRLTVL.

This clonotype came up many times. V is TRBV27 and J is TRBJ1-1; D is unresolved. Per germline, CDR1 MNHEY and CDR2 SMNVEV (reference sequence). The V end was cut by 2 bases, the J end by 2 bases, with 12 bases between. The CDR3 totals 15 residues. CDR3 sequence: CASSLRGLGNTEAFF. As DNA, the CDR3 is TGTGCCAGCAGTTTACGAGGGCTGGGTAACACTGAAGCTTTCTTT.

V gene TRBV6-1 combines with J gene TRBJ1-2, with TRBD1 matching over 7 bases. The germline gives CDR1 MNHNS, CDR2 SASEGT. V trimming: 4 bases; J trimming: 3 bases; junction bases outside the gene matches: 2. The CDR3 contains 13 residues. CDR3 loop: CASSATGDYGYTF. The CDR3 coding sequence is TGTGCCAGCAGTGCTACAGGGGACTATGGCTACACCTTC.

Note on this clonotype: A much bigger clone sits one base away, suggesting this may be a read error. Since the CDR3 does not end with the conserved phenylalanine or tryptophan, this likely comes from a read error. V and J are TRBV6-1 and TRBJ2-5; TRBD1 or TRBD2 may be the D gene (5 bases each). Germline V gene data show CDR1 as MNHNS and CDR2 as SASEGT. The CDR3 runs 16 residues. V was pared by 2 bases and J by 5 bases, with 18 bases between. CDR3 sequence reads: CASSELRGRPLETQYL. The CDR3 DNA reads TGTGCCAGCAGTGAATTGAGGGGCCGGCCTTTGGAGACCCAGTACCTC.

This clonotype was recorded many times. V and J are TRBV5-1 and TRBJ2-1, with 13 bases fitting TRBD2. Germline CDR1 is SGHRS and CDR2 is YFSETQ. The CDR3 is 15 residues long. J was trimmed by 8 bases and V by 4 bases; bases with no gene match: 6. The CDR3 DNA sequence: TGCGCCAGCAGCCAGACTAGCGGGGGGCAGGATGAGCAGTTCTTC. Translation: CASSQTSGGQDEQFF.

The CDR3 DNA sequence: TGTGCCAGCTCACCACTAGTTGCACTGTCATACGAGCAGTACTTC. This encodes CASSPLVALSYEQYF. The J gene is TRBJ2-7, the V gene TRBV18; D ambiguous. Per germline, CDR1 KGHSH and CDR2 LQKENI. The CDR3 extends over 15 amino acids. Trimming pared 1 base from V and 4 bases from J, leaving 14 bases between.

The rearrangement links TRBV5-4 to TRBJ1-5; 9 bases align to TRBD1. V lost 4 bases, J lost 7 bases, and 9 bases stayed unmatched. The CDR3 runs 15 residues. Germline V lookup: CDR1 SGHNT, CDR2 YYREEE (reference sequence). CDR3 in DNA: TGTGCCAGCAGCCTCGGGACAGGGAAAGAGCAGCCCCAGCATTTT. Translating gives CASSLGTGKEQPQHF.

This clonotype was observed a handful of times. The chain is built from TRBV28 and TRBJ2-2, with D tentatively TRBD2 (5 bases). Germline CDR1 and CDR2: MDHEN and SYDVKM. The germline V and J ends were trimmed by 2 bases and 0 bases, with 10 bases remaining between them. This CDR3 spans 16 amino acids. In nucleotides, the CDR3 is TGTGCCAGCAGTTTACCGGGATTCGCGAACACCGGGGAGCTGTTTTTT. Its protein is CASSLPGFANTGELFF.

This clonotype was recorded at least ten times. This sequence joins TRBV6-1 and TRBJ1-2; 8 bases are shared with TRBD1. V lost 0 bases and J lost 0; bases outside the gene matches: 0. The CDR3 length is 15 residues. Germline loops: CDR1 MNHNS, CDR2 SASEGT. In DNA form, the CDR3 reads TGTGCCAGCAGTGAAGCGGACAGGGCTAACTATGGCTACACCTTC. Protein product: CASSEADRANYGYTF.

The genes are TRBV10-3 and TRBJ1-2, with D possibly TRBD1 on 5 matching bases. The CDR3 contains 17 residues. Germline CDR1 is ENHRY and CDR2 is SYGVKD. V lost 5 bases, J lost 3 bases, and 22 bases lay in between. CDR3 nucleotide sequence: TGTGCCATCAGTTACCGACCCGGGACCCCGAGCGACTATGGCTACACCTTC. It codes for CAISYRPGTPSDYGYTF.

The rearrangement uses TRBV5-5 and TRBJ2-5; the match to TRBD2 covers 10 bases. V lost 4 bases, J lost 2 bases, and 8 bases stayed unmatched. Germline assignment: CDR1 SGHKS and CDR2 YYEKEE (reference sequence). This CDR3 is built from 16 residues. The CDR3 here is CASSGLIAGGQETQYF. The CDR3 DNA reads TGTGCCAGCAGCGGGCTTATAGCGGGGGGACAAGAGACCCAGTACTTC. The full variable domain, in which reference TRBV5-5 and TRBJ2-5 provide the parts outside the CDR3, is DAGVTQSPTHLIKTRGQQVTLRCSPISGHKSVSWYQQVLGQGPQFIFQYYEKEERGRGNFPDRFSARQFPNYSSELNVNALLLGDSALYLCASSGLIAGGQETQYFGPGTRLLVL.

This clonotype was detected only a few times. The V and J genes are TRBV12-3 or TRBV12-4 and TRBJ2-5, with 12 bases that match TRBD2. The CDR3 contains 15 residues. With V trimmed by 3 bases and J by 7 bases, 6 bases remained unmatched. This chain's CDR3 is CASSFGTSGRGTQYF. CDR3 DNA sequence: TGTGCCAGCAGTTTCGGGACTAGCGGGCGTGGGACCCAGTACTTC.

In its sample, this clonotype was seen many times. The chain carries TRBV2 and TRBJ1-1; TRBD1 might be the D (5 bases). Trimming left V 4 bases short and J 4 bases short, with 16 bases between. CDR1 and CDR2 (germline): SNHLY, FYNNEI. The CDR3 has 15 amino acids. In DNA, the CDR3 is TGTGCCAGCAGTGGACAGCTCATCAGGAGCACTGAAGCTTTCTTT. Translating gives CASSGQLIRSTEAFF.

This clonotype was seen repeatedly, ten times or more. The V gene is TRBV20-1, the J gene TRBJ2-7; a possible D gene is TRBD2 (5 bases). Germline lookup yields CDR1 DFQATT and CDR2 SNEGSKA (reference sequence). The CDR3 has 13 residues. Between the trimmed V and J ends, which lost 3 bases and 0 bases, there was a span of 9 bases. CDR3 region: CSASEGISYEQYF. CDR3 coding DNA: TGCAGTGCTAGCGAGGGCATCTCCTACGAGCAGTACTTC.

The chain combines TRBV4-2 with TRBJ1-2; D call uncertain. Trimming took off 0 bases at V and 0 bases at J, with 5 bases between the two ends. Per germline, CDR1 LGHNA and CDR2 YNFKEQ. The CDR3 runs to 14 residues. In DNA, the CDR3 is TGTGCCAGCAGCCAAGACGGCTCTAACTATGGCTACACCTTC. This translates into CASSQDGSNYGYTF.

The sample holds many counts of this clonotype. In nucleotides, the CDR3 is TGCGCCAGCAGCTCCGGGGGTTACTCCTACAATGAGCAGTTCTTC. Protein product: CASSSGGYSYNEQFF. V gene TRBV5-1 combines with J gene TRBJ2-1; D is possibly TRBD2 (6 bases). Germline V gene data show CDR1 as SGHRS and CDR2 as YFSETQ. V was clipped by 3 bases and J by 0 bases, with 10 bases between them. CDR3 length: 15 amino acids.

This clonotype was counted a few times. V and J are TRBV13 and TRBJ1-2, with D possibly TRBD1 on 6 matching bases. The CDR3 has 15 residues. Germline CDR1 reads PRHDT; CDR2 reads FYEKMQ (reference sequence). V lost 0 bases and J lost 6, with 14 bases in between. Written as DNA, the CDR3 is TGTGCCAGCAGCTTAGGCCTAAAACAGGGTGATGGCTACACCTTC. Amino acids: CASSLGLKQGDGYTF.

This clonotype was picked up many times. J is TRBJ2-7 and V is TRBV28, with D perhaps assigned TRBD1 or TRBD2 (5 bases each). Per the germline V gene, CDR1 is MDHEN and CDR2 is SYDVKM. The CDR3 contains 12 residues. The germline V and J ends were trimmed by 5 bases and 5 bases, with 10 bases remaining between them. This chain's CDR3 is CASSTGGHEQYF. DNA for the CDR3: TGTGCCAGCAGTACTGGGGGTCACGAGCAGTACTTC.

This clonotype has ten or more counts. V gene TRBV4-1 combines with J gene TRBJ2-2, with 8 bases lining up with TRBD1. Trimming removed 5 bases from V and 2 bases from J; junction bases left unmatched: 4. In germline, CDR1 is MGHRA, CDR2 YSYEKL. The CDR3 is 15 amino acids. The CDR3 coding sequence is TGCGCCAGCAGCTACGCAGGGGGCAACACCGGGGAGCTGTTTTTT. It codes for CASSYAGGNTGELFF.

The chain has TRBV11-1 and TRBJ2-1, with TRBD2 matching over 8 bases. Germline V gene data show CDR1 as SGHAT and CDR2 as FQDESV (reference sequence). The CDR3 has 15 residues. Trimming took 3 bases from V and 4 from J; bases not matched to a gene: 5. The DNA of the CDR3 is TGTGCCAGCAGCTTTGGAGCGGGGGCGTACAATGAGCAGTTCTTC. Its protein is CASSFGAGAYNEQFF.

This clonotype was seen ten or more times. The chain is built from TRBV28 and TRBJ1-5; D is unresolved. With 4 bases removed from V and 4 bases from J, the gap between germline ends came to 5 bases. Per the germline V gene, CDR1 is MDHEN and CDR2 is SYDVKM. The CDR3 loop spans 12 amino acids. The CDR3 sequence is CASSSVNQPQHF. In nucleotides, the CDR3 is TGTGCCAGCAGTTCAGTAAATCAGCCCCAGCATTTT.

This clonotype was detected only a few times. This chain uses TRBV10-1 with TRBJ1-1; TRBD1 agrees at 8 bases. The CDR3 sequence is 15 residues long. From germline, CDR1 is WNHNN and CDR2 SYGVQD (reference sequence). Trimming cost V 3 bases and J 3 bases; bases outside gene matches: 6. The CDR3 DNA is TGCGCCAGCAGTGATCCTCTGACAGGGGACACTGAAGCTTTCTTT. This codes for CASSDPLTGDTEAFF.

This clonotype was counted at least ten times. The rearrangement links TRBV12-3 or TRBV12-4 to TRBJ2-5, with 10 positions matching TRBD1. The CDR3 consists of 14 residues. The junction had 4 bases not matched to a gene; V was cut back by 6 bases and J by 3 bases. The CDR3 region has the DNA TGTGCCAGCAGCGACAGGGGGCGGGAAGAGACCCAGTACTTC. Translation gives CASSDRGREETQYF.

This clonotype was counted only a few times. The rearrangement uses TRBV19 and TRBJ1-1, with D uncertain. There are 14 residues in the CDR3. The germline V and J ends were trimmed by 10 bases and 5 bases, with 20 bases remaining between them. CDR1 LNHDA and CDR2 SQIVND come from the germline V gene (reference sequence). CDR3 sequence: CATSLGPLGTEAFF. In DNA form, the CDR3 reads TGTGCCACCTCCCTCGGCCCACTAGGGACTGAAGCTTTCTTT.